The rows below give T cell receptor beta chains drawn from one sample of a study of follicular helper T cells after annual influenza vaccination. The data were produced by immunoSEQ multiplex PCR, yet TCRdb's version contains in-frame clones alone and is incomplete. The sample consists of about 15,000 clones, 80% to 90% of them appearing once. Sample: CXCR5- memory CD4+ T cells sorted from blood, taken on the day of influenza vaccination. These receptors originate from an adult who received the influenza vaccine. The CDR3 runs from the conserved cysteine through the conserved F or W. A D gene is named only where the DNA matches it firmly. Expanded clones are given a class, and other clones once, few, many or no size at all.

cdr3_nt cdr3_aa j_call d_call v_call clone_size
TGCGCCAGCAGCCGACAGGGGCCGACCTACAATGAGCAGTTCTTC CASSRQGPTYNEQFF TRBJ2-1 TRBD1 TRBV5-1 -
TGTGCCAGCAGCTTAGGACAGGGCACGAATTCACCCCTCCACTTT CASSLGQGTNSPLHF TRBJ1-6 - TRBV13 few
TGTGCAGGACGGCCCATAGCGGGTCAGCGGGTGAGCCAAGAGACCCAGTACTTC CAGRPIAGQRVSQETQYF TRBJ2-5 TRBD2 TRBV7-9 -
TGTGCCAGCAGTGAACTCGCGGGGGGGCCCTACGAGCAGTACTTC CASSELAGGPYEQYF TRBJ2-7 TRBD2 TRBV25-1 -
TGTGCCAGCTCACCGCAGACAGGGGGCAATTCACCCCTCCACTTT CASSPQTGGNSPLHF TRBJ1-6 TRBD1 TRBV18 -
TGCGCCAGCAGCCGCACCGCTAGCGGGGCGGGGGATACGCAGTATTTT CASSRTASGAGDTQYF TRBJ2-3 TRBD2 TRBV4-3 -
TGTGCCTGGCTCGGGACTAGCGGGGTCGGAGAGACCCAGTACTTC CAWLGTSGVGETQYF TRBJ2-5 TRBD2 TRBV30 -
TGTGCCAGCAGCTTGCGCTTGATCGGGGACTATGGCTACACCTTC CASSLRLIGDYGYTF TRBJ1-2 - TRBV5-4 -
TGTGCCAGCAGCTGCCAGGGGGAAAAACTGTTTTTT CASSCQGEKLFF TRBJ1-4 - TRBV12-1 -
TGTGTCAGCCGGTGGGGTTTGAACACTGAAGCTTTCTTT CVSRWGLNTEAFF TRBJ1-1 - TRBV6-5 -
TGTGCCAGCAGTTACCGGGACAGGGGGACCTACGAGCAGTACTTC CASSYRDRGTYEQYF TRBJ2-7 TRBD1 TRBV6-5 -
TGTGCCAGCAGCCCCAAAGGGACAGGGGCGGACACCATATATTTT CASSPKGTGADTIYF TRBJ1-3 TRBD1 TRBV7-9 once
TGTGCCAGCAGTTTGGAATCCGGGACAGGGGGTTTAGGCTACACCTTC CASSLESGTGGLGYTF TRBJ1-2 TRBD1 TRBV2 -
TGTGCCAGCAGCCGAGCTAGCAGGGGATCAAATCAGCCCCAGCATTTT CASSRASRGSNQPQHF TRBJ1-5 - TRBV5-6 -
TGCGCCAGCAGCCTCAGACTAGAATGGACAGATACGCAGTATTTT CASSLRLEWTDTQYF TRBJ2-3 - TRBV4-1 -
TGTGCCAGTGGCGAGGGGACAGGGGTTGCGAAGCAGTACTTC CASGEGTGVAKQYF TRBJ2-7 TRBD1 TRBV19 -
TGCGCCAGCACCAACAATCCGGGGGGGCGTTACAATGAGCAGTTCTTC CASTNNPGGRYNEQFF TRBJ2-1 TRBD2 TRBV5-1 -
TGTGCCAGCAGCGTCCGGGACAGGCCCGTGGGTGAGCAGTTCTTC CASSVRDRPVGEQFF TRBJ2-1 TRBD1 TRBV9 few
TGTGCCAGCAGCCCGGCGTCAGCTGGAAACACCATATATTTT CASSPASAGNTIYF TRBJ1-3 - TRBV7-2 -
TGTGCCAGCAGTTCCGGGACATCTTACAATGAGCAGTTCTTC CASSSGTSYNEQFF TRBJ2-1 - TRBV28 few
TGTGCCAGCAGCGTAGGGCAGATCAGGGAGACCCAGTACTTC CASSVGQIRETQYF TRBJ2-5 - TRBV9 -
TGCGCCAGCAGCCCCGGGACTTCACCTAGGGTTAAGTTCTTC CASSPGTSPRVKFF TRBJ2-1 - TRBV4-3 -